This is a list of T cell receptor beta chains from one sample in a study of blood T cell repertoires in COVID-19. TCRdb's copy holds only in-frame clones and misses some; the assay was immunoSEQ multiplex PCR. The sample has about 210,000 clones; about 81% are singletons. The sample was PBMCs or T cells enriched from blood (not recorded which). These receptor sequences come from a man in his forties who had recovered from COVID-19. Each CDR3 is given with its conserved first and last residue. The D gene is left open where the match is weak. Not every row has a clone size; where given, it reads once, few, many or a size class.

length	V	D	size	J	CDR3	DNA
15	TRBV18	.	.	TRBJ1-2	CASSPNPLRAGGYTF	TGTGCCAGCTCACCAAACCCCCTCAGGGCGGGGGGCTACACCTTC
16	TRBV15	TRBD2	.	TRBJ2-2	CATSISGGAATGELFF	TGTGCCACCAGCATTAGCGGGGGGGCCGCCACCGGGGAGCTGTTTTTT
14	TRBV20-1	TRBD1	.	TRBJ1-5	CSASPGQGVQPQHF	TGCAGTGCTAGTCCCGGACAGGGGGTACAGCCCCAGCATTTT
15	TRBV7-9	TRBD2	few	TRBJ2-7	CASSPELAGAYEQYF	TGTGCCAGCAGCCCCGAACTAGCGGGAGCCTACGAGCAGTACTTC
17	TRBV7-2	.	few	TRBJ1-6	CASSLLGFTGNNSPLHF	TGTGCCAGCAGCTTACTTGGGTTTACAGGGAATAATTCACCCCTCCACTTT
13	TRBV7-9	.	.	TRBJ2-3	CASSYEATDTQYF	TGTGCCAGCAGCTACGAAGCCACAGATACGCAGTATTTT
16	TRBV4-1	.	.	TRBJ1-6	CASSRTGSSYNSPLHF	TGCGCCAGCAGCCGAACAGGGAGCTCCTATAATTCACCCCTCCACTTT
15	TRBV10-2	TRBD1	.	TRBJ1-2	CASSESSGTGEGYTF	TGCGCCAGCAGTGAGTCGTCTGGGACAGGGGAAGGCTACACCTTC
13	TRBV29-1	TRBD1	.	TRBJ1-2	CSADQGASYGYTF	TGCAGCGCCGACCAGGGGGCGTCGTACGGCTACACCTTC
11	TRBV30	.	.	TRBJ2-3	CAWSSLDTQYF	TGTGCCTGGAGTTCATTAGATACGCAGTATTTT
12	TRBV29-1	.	.	TRBJ1-2	CSVGSGVGGYTF	TGCAGCGTTGGATCCGGGGTGGGAGGCTACACCTTC
19	TRBV7-9	TRBD2	many	TRBJ2-1	CASSEPGLAGGSSYNEQFF	TGTGCCAGCAGCGAACCGGGACTAGCGGGGGGGAGCTCCTACAATGAGCAGTTCTTC
14	TRBV27	.	.	TRBJ1-5	CASSFWGGNQPQHF	TGTGCCAGCAGTTTCTGGGGGGGGAATCAGCCCCAGCATTTT
14	TRBV27	TRBD1	.	TRBJ2-7	CASSPLGQAEEQYF	TGTGCCAGCAGTCCGCTGGGACAGGCTGAAGAGCAGTACTTC
14	TRBV3-1/TRBV3-2	.	.	TRBJ1-4	CASSPRATNEKLFF	TGTGCCAGCAGCCCCAGGGCAACTAATGAAAAACTGTTTTTT
12	TRBV14	.	.	TRBJ2-1	CASSRRENEQFF	TGTGCCAGCAGCCGTCGGGAGAATGAGCAGTTCTTC
18	TRBV7-8	TRBD1	.	TRBJ2-6	CASSTGTGGFSGANVLTF	TGTGCCAGCAGCACCGGGACAGGGGGCTTCTCTGGGGCCAACGTCCTGACTTTC
15	TRBV9	.	few	TRBJ2-3	CASSVGQSVTDTQYF	TGTGCCAGCAGCGTAGGGCAGTCAGTCACAGATACGCAGTATTTT
13	TRBV6-5	.	.	TRBJ2-2	CASSYELYGELFF	TGTGCCAGCAGTTACGAGCTCTACGGGGAGCTGTTTTTT
14	TRBV27	.	.	TRBJ2-7	CASSSLLARYEQYF	TGTGCCAGCAGTTCTCTATTAGCTAGGTACGAGCAGTACTTC
14	TRBV7-3	TRBD2	.	TRBJ2-1	CASSLTLAGAEQFF	TGTGCCAGCAGCTTAACACTAGCGGGGGCTGAGCAGTTCTTC
21	TRBV27	TRBD1	once	TRBJ1-2	CASTSRAPGQGLATANYGYTF	TGTGCCAGCACCTCCCGCGCCCCCGGACAGGGTTTGGCTACGGCTAACTATGGCTACACCTTC
15	TRBV5-8	TRBD1	.	TRBJ1-5	CASSVDRGSNQPQHF	TGTGCCAGCAGCGTAGACAGGGGGTCCAATCAGCCCCAGCATTTT
15	TRBV4-1	TRBD1	.	TRBJ1-5	CASSPAGTGNQPQHF	TGCGCCAGCAGCCCCGCCGGGACAGGGAATCAGCCCCAGCATTTT
13	TRBV3-1/TRBV3-2	.	once	TRBJ1-3	CASSQVGGDTIYF	TGTGCCAGCAGCCAAGTGGGCGGGGACACCATATATTTT
13	TRBV12-3/TRBV12-4	.	.	TRBJ2-3	CASSFESLDTQYF	TGTGCCAGCAGTTTCGAGTCCTTGGATACGCAGTATTTT
17	TRBV7-2	TRBD1	.	TRBJ1-2	CASSLSGGTGAGYGYTF	TGTGCCAGCAGCTTAAGTGGGGGGACAGGGGCAGGCTATGGCTACACCTTC
16	TRBV30	TRBD2	once	TRBJ2-2	CAWSASALAGRGELFF	TGTGCCTGGAGCGCCTCCGCCCTAGCGGGTAGGGGGGAGCTGTTTTTT
15	TRBV9	.	.	TRBJ2-2	CASSVGLVNTGELFF	TGTGCCAGCAGCGTCGGACTCGTGAACACCGGGGAGCTGTTTTTT
15	TRBV9	.	.	TRBJ2-7	CASNRGAGEPREQYF	TGTGCCAGCAACCGGGGGGCGGGAGAGCCACGGGAGCAGTACTTC
16	TRBV13	TRBD1	once	TRBJ1-6	CASSSGQDRYNSPLHF	TGTGCCAGCAGCTCTGGACAGGACCGCTATAATTCACCCCTCCACTTT
11	TRBV20-1	.	.	TRBJ1-2	CSAKGVGGYTF	TGCAGTGCCAAAGGGGTCGGAGGCTACACCTTC
20	TRBV1	.	once	TRBJ2-2	CTSSHLLRTSGGPNTGELFF	TGCACCAGCAGCCACCTACTCAGGACTAGCGGGGGGCCGAACACCGGGGAGCTGTTTTTT
15	TRBV19	TRBD1	.	TRBJ1-6	CASSMTRDSNSPLHF	TGTGCCAGTAGTATGACCCGGGACAGCAATTCACCCCTCCACTTT
13	TRBV7-3	TRBD1	.	TRBJ2-1	CASSRRDSNEQFF	TGTGCCAGCAGCAGACGGGACAGCAATGAGCAGTTCTTC
16	TRBV7-7	TRBD1	once	TRBJ2-3	CATPRHGDRSTDTQYF	TGTGCCACCCCTCGACATGGGGACAGGAGCACAGATACGCAGTATTTT
18	TRBV2	TRBD1	.	TRBJ2-6	CARTRPGQGRSGANVLTF	TGTGCCAGAACTAGGCCCGGACAGGGCCGCTCTGGGGCCAACGTCCTGACTTTC
15	TRBV20-1	TRBD1	.	TRBJ2-7	CSASRWGQGTQEQYF	TGCAGTGCTAGTCGGTGGGGACAGGGGACTCAAGAGCAGTACTTC
15	TRBV6-1	TRBD1	.	TRBJ1-2	CASSDPDRDNYGYTF	TGTGCCAGCAGTGACCCAGACAGGGATAACTATGGCTACACCTTC
18	TRBV5-1	TRBD2	.	TRBJ2-1	CASSYRPAGLSIYNEQFF	TGCGCCAGCAGTTACCGCCCAGCGGGACTTTCTATTTACAATGAGCAGTTCTTC
13	TRBV6-2/TRBV6-3	.	.	TRBJ1-1	CASSWRPNTEAFF	TGTGCCAGCAGTTGGAGACCGAACACTGAAGCTTTCTTT
13	TRBV2	.	.	TRBJ2-7	CASKAADTYEQYF	TGTGCCAGCAAGGCAGCCGACACCTACGAGCAGTACTTC
13	TRBV5-1	.	.	TRBJ1-6	CASSLIRNSPLHF	TGCGCCAGCAGCTTGATACGGAATTCACCCCTCCACTTT
14	TRBV28	.	.	TRBJ1-2	CASSSRKENYGYTF	TGTGCCAGCAGTTCCCGCAAAGAGAACTATGGCTACACCTTC
13	TRBV3-1/TRBV3-2	.	.	TRBJ2-5	CASSQPEVETQYF	TGTGCCAGCAGCCAACCGGAGGTGGAGACCCAGTACTTC
16	TRBV27	.	few	TRBJ1-5	CASSSGTDYSNQPQHF	TGTGCCAGCAGTTCAGGGACGGACTATAGCAATCAGCCCCAGCATTTT